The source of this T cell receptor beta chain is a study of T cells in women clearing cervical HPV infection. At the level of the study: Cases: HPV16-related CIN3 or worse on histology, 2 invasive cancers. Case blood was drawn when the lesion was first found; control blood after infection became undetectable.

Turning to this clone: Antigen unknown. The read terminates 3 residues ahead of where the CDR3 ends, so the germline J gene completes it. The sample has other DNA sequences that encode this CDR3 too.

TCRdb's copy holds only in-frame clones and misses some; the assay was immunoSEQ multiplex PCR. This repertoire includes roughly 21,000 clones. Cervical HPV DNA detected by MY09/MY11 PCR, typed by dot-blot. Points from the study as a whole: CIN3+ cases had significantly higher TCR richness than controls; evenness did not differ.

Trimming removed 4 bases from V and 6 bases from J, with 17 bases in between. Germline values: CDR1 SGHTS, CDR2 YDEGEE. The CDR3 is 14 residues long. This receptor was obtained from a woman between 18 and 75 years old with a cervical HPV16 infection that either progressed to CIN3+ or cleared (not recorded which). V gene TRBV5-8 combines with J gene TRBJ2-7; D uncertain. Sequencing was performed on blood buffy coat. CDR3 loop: CASSLLTSVGEQYF. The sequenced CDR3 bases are TGTGCCAGCAGCCTACTCACGAGCGTAGGCGAG.